One sample yielded the 3 T cell receptor beta chains listed below, sequenced in a study of cytomegalovirus exposure and HLA in healthy donors. The table came from immunoSEQ multiplex PCR; TCRdb's copy has only in-frame clones and leaves some out. The table includes over 150,000 clones, 91% detected once. Sequenced material: PBMCs. The receptors come from a woman aged 18-29 years in good health and CMV-seropositive.

The chain carries TRBV19 and TRBJ1-4; D is uncertain. The germline V and J ends were trimmed by 8 bases and 4 bases, with 17 bases remaining between them. The germline gives CDR1 LNHDA, CDR2 SQIVND (reference sequence). CDR3 size: 15 residues. The CDR3 here is CASAQSGSLNEKLFF. The CDR3, as DNA: TGTGCCAGTGCCCAAAGTGGGAGCCTTAATGAAAAACTGTTTTTT.

This clone was recorded only once. The J gene is TRBJ2-2, the V gene TRBV27; TRBD2 aligns across 13 bases. J gave up 5 bases and V 6 bases, and 3 bases lay outside the gene matches. CDR1 is MNHEY and CDR2 is SMNVEV in the germline V gene (reference sequence). The CDR3 extends over 15 amino acids. The CDR3: CASRPGLAGTGELFF. The CDR3 DNA reads TGTGCCAGCAGACCGGGACTAGCGGGAACCGGGGAGCTGTTTTTT.

This clone appeared a few times. This sample also contains other DNA sequences that code for the same CDR3. The chain combines TRBV18 with TRBJ1-6, with 8 bases fitting TRBD1. Germline lookup yields CDR1 KGHSH and CDR2 LQKENI. J lost 10 bases, V lost 6 bases, and 8 bases had no gene match. The CDR3 is 14 amino acids. The chain's CDR3 is CASSPTGERSPLHF. The CDR3 DNA is TGTGCCAGCTCCCCGACAGGGGAAAGGTCACCCCTCCACTTT.